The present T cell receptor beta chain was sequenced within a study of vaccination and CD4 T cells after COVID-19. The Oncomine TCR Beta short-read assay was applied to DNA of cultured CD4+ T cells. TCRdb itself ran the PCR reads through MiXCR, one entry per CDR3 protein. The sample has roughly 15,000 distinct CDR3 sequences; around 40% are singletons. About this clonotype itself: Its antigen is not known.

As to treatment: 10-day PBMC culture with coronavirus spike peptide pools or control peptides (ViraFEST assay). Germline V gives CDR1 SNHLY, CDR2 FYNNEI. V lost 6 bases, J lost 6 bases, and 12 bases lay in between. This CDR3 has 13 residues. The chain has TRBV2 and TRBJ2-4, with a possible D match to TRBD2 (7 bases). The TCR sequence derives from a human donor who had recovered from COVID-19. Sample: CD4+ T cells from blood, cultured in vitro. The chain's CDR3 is CASRKGEGNIQYF. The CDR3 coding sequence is TGTGCCAGCAGAAAGGGGGAGGGAAACATTCAGTACTTC. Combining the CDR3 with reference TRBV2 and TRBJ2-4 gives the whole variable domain EPEVTQTPSHQVTQMGQEVILRCVPISNHLYFYWYRQILGQKVEFLVSFYNNEISEKSEIFDDQFSVERPDGSNFTLKIRSTKLEDSAMYFCASRKGEGNIQYFGAGTRLSVL.